The 20 T cell receptor beta chains below were found in one sample sequenced in a study of blood T cell repertoires in COVID-19 (dated by TCRdb to 2020 to 2021). Libraries were made using the immunoSEQ multiplex PCR assay. TCRdb mirrors the immuneACCESS table, restricted to in-frame sequences. Some clones are absent from its copies; in checked studies, under half trace to an unresolved V gene, and the reason for the others is unknown. The sample contains about 500,000 clones, 85% to 90% of them found a single time. The ten largest make up under 8.5% of the sample. The specimen was peripheral blood. Receptors were obtained from a woman between 45 and 60 years old with COVID-19, enrolled during active disease.

The rearrangement links TRBV2 to TRBJ1-1, with D tentatively TRBD1 (6 bases). The germline CDR1 and CDR2 sequences are SNHLY and FYNNEI. V was shortened by 5 bases and J by 1 base, with 11 bases between the two germline ends. The CDR3 covers 14 residues. The CDR3: CASSYQGTNTEAFF. In nucleotides, the CDR3 is TGTGCCAGCAGTTACCAGGGGACGAACACTGAAGCTTTCTTT.

The V gene is TRBV18, the J gene TRBJ1-3, with D tentatively TRBD1 (6 bases). Germline CDR1 is KGHSH and CDR2 is LQKENI. The V end was cut by 2 bases, the J end by 5 bases, with 10 bases between. CDR3 length: 14 amino acids. The chain's CDR3 is CASSPAGVRNTIYF. DNA of the CDR3: TGTGCCAGCTCACCAGCAGGGGTCCGAAACACCATATATTTT.

V and J are TRBV19 and TRBJ2-7; TRBD1 is a possible D gene (5 bases). This CDR3 comprises 13 residues. Between the trimmed V and J ends, which lost 7 bases and 5 bases, there was a span of 15 bases. Germline lookup yields CDR1 LNHDA and CDR2 SQIVND (reference sequence). The CDR3 DNA reads TGTGCCAGTACCTCCAGGGTGGGGCACGAGCAGTACTTC. Its protein product is CASTSRVGHEQYF.

This chain links TRBV5-1 with TRBJ2-3; D might be TRBD1 (6 bases). The germline V and J ends were trimmed by 0 bases and 2 bases, with 16 bases remaining between them. The CDR3 consists of 17 residues. Germline V lookup: CDR1 SGHRS, CDR2 YFSETQ. The CDR3 loop reads CASSLARTARFTDTQYF. CDR3 sequence (DNA): TGCGCCAGCAGCTTGGCCAGGACAGCGCGCTTCACAGATACGCAGTATTTT.

The gene calls are TRBV5-1 and TRBJ1-1; TRBD1 aligns across 8 bases. Germline assignment: CDR1 SGHRS and CDR2 YFSETQ. Losses at the gene ends were 2 bases for V and 7 bases for J; bases not matched to a gene: 4. The CDR3 is 13 residues long. The CDR3 protein is CASSFQGAGEAFF. In nucleotides, the CDR3 is TGCGCCAGCAGCTTTCAGGGGGCCGGTGAAGCTTTCTTT.

The genes are TRBV18 and TRBJ1-2; perhaps TRBD1 as D (5 bases). The CDR3 contains 17 residues. CDR1 is KGHSH and CDR2 is LQKENI in the germline V gene. The V end lost 3 bases, the J end lost 4 bases, and 21 bases lay between the germline ends. For the CDR3, the DNA is TGTGCCAGCTCACCCCCCGAGTGGCAGGGCCAGGGCTATGGCTACACCTTC. It codes for CASSPPEWQGQGYGYTF.

The gene calls are TRBV4-1 and TRBJ2-3; tentative D call: TRBD2 (5 bases). This CDR3 comprises 14 residues. Trimming took off 4 bases at V and 4 bases at J, with 12 bases between the two ends. Germline assignment: CDR1 MGHRA and CDR2 YSYEKL. CDR3 coding DNA: TGCGCCAGCAGCCGTCCCGGAGGCGCAGATACGCAGTATTTT. It specifies CASSRPGGADTQYF.

The chain combines TRBV27 with TRBJ1-2; 9 nucleotides agree with TRBD1. Germline V gene sequence: CDR1 MNHEY, CDR2 SMNVEV (reference sequence). J was trimmed by 2 bases and V by 10 bases; bases with no gene match: 5. The CDR3 runs 13 residues. In DNA, the CDR3 is TGTGCCATCCAAGACAGGGGGAACTATGGCTACACCTTC. Residues: CAIQDRGNYGYTF.

The gene calls are TRBV20-1 and TRBJ1-5, with TRBD1 as a possible D gene (5 bases). V was shortened by 6 bases and J by 3 bases, with 21 bases between the two germline ends. CDR1 and CDR2 from the germline V gene are DFQATT and SNEGSKA (reference sequence). The CDR3 runs to 16 residues. The CDR3 region is CSASWVAGGHNQPQHF. The CDR3, as DNA: TGCAGTGCGAGTTGGGTCGCCGGGGGTCACAATCAGCCCCAGCATTTT.

The genes are TRBV11-2 and TRBJ1-5; the D is unclear. In germline, CDR1 is SGHAT, CDR2 FQNNGV. The V end was cut by 3 bases, the J end by 4 bases, with 7 bases between. This CDR3 contains 13 residues. CDR3: CASSFERNQPQHF. CDR3 coding DNA: TGTGCCAGCAGCTTTGAGCGGAATCAGCCCCAGCATTTT.

The V call is TRBV5-1, the J call TRBJ1-3, with D unclear. The CDR3 runs to 16 residues. The germline CDR1 and CDR2 sequences are SGHRS and YFSETQ. The V end was cut by 0 bases, the J end by 4 bases, with 14 bases between. CDR3 sequence reads: CASSLAGNTYGNTIYF. The DNA of the CDR3 is TGCGCCAGCAGCTTGGCCGGGAATACCTACGGAAACACCATATATTTT.

The chain recombines TRBV3-1 (or the pseudogene TRBV3-2) with TRBJ1-2; D gene unclear. Germline V gives CDR1 LGHDT, CDR2 YNNKEL (reference sequence). V was shortened by 4 bases and J by 3 bases, with 18 bases between the two germline ends. The CDR3 runs 16 residues. In DNA form, the CDR3 reads TGTGCCAGCAGCCCCTTCGGGGTGTTGGCCGACTATGGCTACACCTTC. Translation gives CASSPFGVLADYGYTF.

On this clone itself: A read error may account for a junction end that differs from germline. The chain is built from TRBV6-5 and TRBJ1-2; TRBD1 agrees at 11 bases. This CDR3 contains 16 residues. Germline values: CDR1 MNHEY, CDR2 SVGAGI. CDR3: CASTYGQGAPPYGYTF. In DNA form, the CDR3 reads TGTGCCAGCACTTACGGACAGGGGGCGCCTCCCTATGGCTACACCTTC.

The chain joins TRBV2 to TRBJ2-3; 9 nucleotides align to TRBD2. This CDR3 spans 14 amino acids. Per the germline V gene, CDR1 is SNHLY and CDR2 is FYNNEI. With 10 bases clipped from V and 4 bases from J, the junction kept 9 bases outside the gene matches. The CDR3 DNA is TGTGCCACCAAGCGGGGGGCCCCATCAGATACGCAGTATTTT. It translates to CATKRGAPSDTQYF.

V and J are TRBV2 and TRBJ1-1, with D uncertain. V lost 4 bases to trimming and J lost 4 bases, with 16 bases between them. The germline CDR1 and CDR2 sequences are SNHLY and FYNNEI. This CDR3 comprises 15 residues. The CDR3 here is CASSVEELVGTEAFF. Written as DNA, the CDR3 is TGTGCCAGCAGTGTGGAGGAGCTAGTCGGCACTGAAGCTTTCTTT. The variable domain in full, completed from reference TRBV2 and TRBJ1-1, reads EPEVTQTPSHQVTQMGQEVILRCVPISNHLYFYWYRQILGQKVEFLVSFYNNEISEKSEIFDDQFSVERPDGSNFTLKIRSTKLEDSAMYFCASSVEELVGTEAFFGQGTRLTVV.

This clone was picked up one time. The CDR3 sequence: CASRLGSGGAYNEQFF. The CDR3 nucleotides are TGTGCAAGTCGCTTAGGAAGCGGGGGAGCATACAATGAGCAGTTCTTC. V is TRBV12-2 and J is TRBJ2-1; TRBD2, the table's D call, was not compared with the DNA. TRBV12-2 is tagged as a pseudogene. The CDR3 has 16 amino acids.

The chain recombines TRBV5-4 with TRBJ2-2; D gene ambiguous. Per germline, CDR1 SGHNT and CDR2 YYREEE (reference sequence). CDR3 size: 15 residues. V was clipped by 0 bases and J by 2 bases, with 8 bases between them. The CDR3: CASSLGGINTGELFF. The CDR3 DNA follows: TGTGCCAGCAGCTTGGGCGGTATTAACACCGGGGAGCTGTTTTTT.

The chain employs TRBV27 and TRBJ1-5; a possible D gene is TRBD1 (6 bases). CDR1 and CDR2 (germline): MNHEY, SMNVEV (reference sequence). V was trimmed by 7 bases and J by 3 bases, leaving 19 bases between them. This CDR3 spans 16 amino acids. The CDR3 coding sequence is TGTGCCAGCACCTTGTCCCGGGACATGATCAATCAGCCCCAGCATTTT. Translating it yields CASTLSRDMINQPQHF.

The rearrangement links TRBV19 to TRBJ1-4, with TRBD1 as a possible D gene (5 bases). Germline V gene data show CDR1 as LNHDA and CDR2 as SQIVND (reference sequence). The CDR3 is 16 amino acids. V was pared by 4 bases and J by 0 bases, with 12 bases between. CDR3 bases: TGTGCCAGTAGTAAGGGGATAGGTTCAACTAATGAAAAACTGTTTTTT. Protein sequence: CASSKGIGSTNEKLFF. Supplemented by reference TRBV19 and TRBJ1-4, the full variable domain reads DGGITQSPKYLFRKEGQNVTLSCEQNLNHDAMYWYRQDPGQGLRLIYYSQIVNDFQKGDIAEGYSVSREKKESFPLTVTSAQKNPTAFYLCASSKGIGSTNEKLFFGSGTQLSVL.

This clone was counted only a few times. The chain recombines TRBV6-2 or TRBV6-3 with TRBJ1-6; D uncertain. V was cut by 3 bases and J by 8 bases, with 14 bases left in between. This CDR3 has 15 amino acids. Germline loops: CDR1 MNHEY, CDR2 SVGEGT. This CDR3 is CASSYLTPPDSPLHF. For the CDR3, the DNA is TGTGCCAGCAGTTATCTGACTCCGCCTGATTCACCCCTCCACTTT.